The 7 T cell receptor beta chains given below trace back to one sample, sequenced in a study of vaccination and CD4 T cells after COVID-19. The antigens these receptors bind are not known. Once obtained from cultured CD4+ T cells, the DNA was sequenced using the Oncomine TCR Beta short-read assay. Using its own MiXCR run on the PCR reads, TCRdb lists one record per CDR3 protein. The table has roughly 23,000 distinct CDR3 sequences, 67% seen once. Treatment denoted: approximately nine-day PBMC culture with coronavirus spike peptide pools or control peptides (ViraFEST assay). The sequencing used CD4+ T cells from blood, cultured in vitro, collected after SARS-CoV-2 vaccination. All receptors come from a human donor who received a COVID-19 vaccine.

The table lists this clonotype with a few counts. The V call is TRBV20-1, the J call TRBJ2-5, with 9 nucleotides matching TRBD2. Germline V CDR1 and CDR2: DFQATT, SNEGSKA (reference sequence). The CDR3 is made up of 18 amino acids. V was clipped by 0 bases and J by 0 bases; unmatched bases: 11. The CDR3, as DNA: TGCAGTGCTAGAGATTTGGCGAAAGCGGGGGGCTACCAAGAGACCCAGTACTTC. Translated, it gives CSARDLAKAGGYQETQYF.

This clonotype was detected only a few times. The chain employs TRBV30 and TRBJ1-5, with 8 nucleotides matching TRBD1. CDR1 and CDR2 from the germline V gene are GTSNPN and SVGIG (reference sequence). V shed 1 base and J 4 bases; nucleotides not matched to a gene: 0. The CDR3 contains 13 residues. CDR3 protein: CAWSGQGNQPQHF. DNA of the CDR3: TGTGCCTGGAGTGGACAGGGGAATCAGCCCCAGCATTTT.

The genes are TRBV6-5 and TRBJ2-5; perhaps TRBD2 as D (7 bases). CDR3 length: 15 amino acids. V was shortened by 3 bases and J by 5 bases, with 16 bases between the two germline ends. The V gene's germline CDR1 is MNHEY and CDR2 SVGAGI. The CDR3 loop reads CASSYVGGGRETQYF. DNA for the CDR3: TGTGCCAGCAGTTATGTGGGGGGGGGCAGGGAGACCCAGTACTTC.

CDR3 DNA: TGTGCCAGCAGCTCTCGCACAGATACGCAGTATTTT. Its translation: CASSSRTDTQYF. The rearrangement uses TRBV7-2 and TRBJ2-3, with unresolved D. V lost 4 bases and J lost 1, with 3 bases in between. The V gene's germline CDR1 is SGHTA and CDR2 FQGNSA. The CDR3 spans 12 residues.

V is TRBV11-3 and J is TRBJ1-1, with D possibly being TRBD1 (5 bases). V lost 9 bases and J 1 base, leaving 12 bases between the germline ends. The CDR3 is 13 amino acids. The germline CDR1 and CDR2 sequences are SGHNT and YENEEA. The CDR3 nucleotides read TGTGCCAGTGCTAGGGACGCGAACACTGAAGCTTTCTTT. Amino acid sequence: CASARDANTEAFF.

The rearrangement links TRBV10-3 to TRBJ2-3; a possible D gene is TRBD2 (6 bases). Germline V CDR1 and CDR2: ENHRY, SYGVKD. The CDR3 covers 14 residues. V was pared by 7 bases and J by 0 bases, with 11 bases between. CDR3 amino acids: CAITPGDSTDTQYF. CDR3 bases: TGTGCCATCACCCCGGGGGACAGCACAGATACGCAGTATTTT.

V and J are TRBV7-9 and TRBJ1-1; no clear D. Per germline, CDR1 SEHNR and CDR2 FQNEAQ (reference sequence). This CDR3 contains 12 residues. Trimming pared 5 bases from V and 7 bases from J, leaving 11 bases between. The CDR3 sequence: CASSPQFHEAFF. As DNA, the CDR3 is TGTGCCAGCAGCCCTCAATTCCATGAAGCTTTCTTT.